This T cell receptor (beta chain) was documented in a study of spatial heterogeneity in lung cancer. Study context: More than nine raw reads, on average, carried each unique TCR and UMI combination.

V gave up 1 base and J gave up 1 base; unmatched junction bases: 4. This CDR3 contains 16 residues. In germline, CDR1 is SGHDT, CDR2 YYEEEE. TCRdb re-derived calls from the 5' RACE reads in MiXCR, one entry per CDR3 protein. The profile covers some 120,000 distinct CDR3 sequences, with 9% to 15% appearing a single time and roughly 17% taken by the ten largest. Described time point: blood at routine non-recurrence follow-up after resection. The authors sequenced whole RNA from tumor, nontumor lung or frozen PBMC without sorting. The clonotype originates from a male donor with early-stage non-small cell lung cancer. Sequencing used PBMCs, obtained at follow-up. The chain links TRBV5-6 to TRBJ2-2; TRBD1 aligns across 7 bases. The CDR3 here is CASSLHRTGNTGELFF. DNA of the CDR3: TGTGCCAGCAGCTTGCACCGGACAGGGAACACCGGGGAGCTGTTTTTT. Full variable domain (remainder filled in from reference TRBV5-6 and TRBJ2-2): DAGVTQSPTHLIKTRGQQVTLRCSPKSGHDTVSWYQQALGQGPQFIFQYYEEEERQRGNFPDRFSGHQFPNYSSELNVNALLLGDSALYLCASSLHRTGNTGELFFGEGSRLTVL.